Following are 27 T cell receptor beta chains from one sample sequenced in a study of T cell repertoires in aging, cancer and after chemotherapy. Amplification of TCR beta used genomic DNA extracted from peripheral blood. A mixed TRB-A/B primer pool amplified rearranged TRB by multiplex touch-down PCR. TCRdb reprocessed the multiplex PCR reads via MiXCR and lists one record per CDR3 protein. This sample has roughly 7,100 distinct CDR3 sequences; around 50% occur once, and the top ten carry around 1.9%. The material sequenced was blood. These receptors were taken from a human donor with a solid tumor.

This clonotype was detected a few times. V is TRBV7-3 and J is TRBJ2-2, with D perhaps matching TRBD1 or TRBD2 (5 bases each). V shed 2 bases and J shed 0 bases, with 10 bases lying between them. CDR3 length: 16 residues. Germline loops: CDR1 SGHTA, CDR2 FQGTGA. CDR3 loop: CASSLYPGPNTGELFF. The CDR3 DNA reads as TGTGCCAGCAGCTTATATCCGGGACCGAACACCGGGGAGCTGTTTTTT.

The rearrangement uses TRBV27 and TRBJ1-4, with 11 bases aligning to TRBD1. The J segment lost 7 bases and the V segment lost 4 bases, leaving 5 bases of the junction unmatched. CDR3 size: 15 residues. Germline CDR1 is MNHEY and CDR2 is SMNVEV (reference sequence). The CDR3: CASSWTGGKGEKLFF. The CDR3 nucleotides read TGTGCCAGCAGTTGGACAGGGGGCAAGGGTGAAAAACTGTTTTTT.

This clonotype was detected only a few times. The V and J genes are TRBV27 and TRBJ2-2; tentative D call: TRBD2 (5 bases). Germline V gene lookup returns CDR1 MNHEY and CDR2 SMNVEV (reference sequence). V was trimmed by 8 bases and J by 1 base, leaving 11 bases between them. This CDR3 contains 14 residues. CDR3 residues: CASCRSENTGELFF. CDR3 nucleotides: TGTGCCAGCTGTCGTAGCGAGAACACCGGGGAGCTGTTTTTT.

The chain recombines TRBV10-3 with TRBJ2-3, with 9 positions matching TRBD1. There are 15 residues in the CDR3. V dropped 6 bases and J dropped 3; count of bases not matched to a gene: 7. Per the germline V gene, CDR1 is ENHRY and CDR2 is SYGVKD. DNA for the CDR3: TGTGCCATCAGCGCCGGGACAGGGAGTACAGATACGCAGTATTTT. It translates to CAISAGTGSTDTQYF.

The chain links TRBV20-1 to TRBJ1-4; D gene unclear. Germline CDR1 is DFQATT and CDR2 is SNEGSKA (reference sequence). The V gene lost 5 bases and the J gene lost 6 bases, with 13 bases spanning the gap. The CDR3 sequence is 13 residues long. The CDR3 DNA reads as TGCAGTGCTTACACCCCTGGTGATGAAAAACTGTTTTTT. Its translation is CSAYTPGDEKLFF.

This chain connects TRBV6-1 to TRBJ1-1; tentative D call: TRBD1 (6 bases). The CDR3 has 17 residues. Looked up from germline, CDR1 is MNHNS and CDR2 is SASEGT. The germline V and J ends were trimmed by 3 bases and 0 bases, with 17 bases remaining between them. CDR3 in DNA: TGTGCCAGCAGTGAGTCGAAGGGGGGGAGAATGAACACTGAAGCTTTCTTT. Protein product: CASSESKGGRMNTEAFF.

The CDR3 DNA follows: TGCAGCGTGGCAGGGTCTTTCCCTATGAACACTGAAGCTTTCTTT. As protein: CSVAGSFPMNTEAFF. The rearrangement joins TRBV29-1 to TRBJ1-1; D is perhaps TRBD1 (5 bases). From germline, CDR1 is SQVTM and CDR2 ANQGSEA. The ends were cut back, 6 bases at V and 0 bases at J, with 17 bases in the middle. This CDR3 spans 15 amino acids.

This chain connects TRBV7-6 to TRBJ2-7, with 10 nucleotides matching TRBD2. This CDR3 spans 15 amino acids. The J segment lost 4 bases and the V segment lost 5 bases, leaving 8 bases of the junction unmatched. The germline V gene has CDR1 SGHVS and CDR2 FNYEAQ. DNA for the CDR3: TGTGCCAGCAGCCAAATAACTAGCGGGGCTTACGAGCAGTACTTC. Its translation is CASSQITSGAYEQYF.

The gene calls are TRBV27 and TRBJ1-1; D call uncertain. CDR3 length equals 13 residues. Germline V gives CDR1 MNHEY, CDR2 SMNVEV (reference sequence). V lost 6 bases and J lost 5, with 13 bases in between. The CDR3 coding sequence is TGTGCCAGCAGCCCAGGACCGGGGACTGAAGCTTTCTTT. Amino acids: CASSPGPGTEAFF.

The rearrangement joins TRBV18 to TRBJ1-2; maybe TRBD1 (5 bases). Trimming took off 2 bases at V and 6 bases at J, with 13 bases between the two ends. The germline gives CDR1 KGHSH, CDR2 LQKENI. There are 14 residues in the CDR3. The CDR3 nucleotides read TGTGCCAGCTCACCAGGGTCCGGGACTGATGGCTACACCTTC. This sequence encodes CASSPGSGTDGYTF.

V usage is TRBV6-2 or TRBV6-3 and J usage is TRBJ1-3; D is unresolved. Trimming shortened V by 6 bases and J by 8 bases, and 20 bases separated the two germline ends. CDR3 length: 15 amino acids. Germline CDR1 reads MNHEY; CDR2 reads SVGEGT. The CDR3 loop reads CASRDMGRWSDTIYF. The CDR3 bases are TGTGCCAGCAGGGATATGGGCCGGTGGAGCGACACCATATATTTT.

This clonotype was observed a handful of times. The V gene is TRBV6-5, the J gene TRBJ1-1, with D perhaps matching TRBD1 (5 bases). Trimming took off 6 bases at V and 3 bases at J, with 20 bases between the two ends. CDR1 is MNHEY and CDR2 is SVGAGI in the germline V gene. The CDR3 loop spans 16 amino acids. CDR3 protein: CASRAQGIRGYTEAFF. CDR3 nucleotides: TGTGCCAGCAGGGCCCAGGGAATTCGGGGATACACTGAAGCTTTCTTT.

This clonotype has only a few counts. The gene calls are TRBV27 and TRBJ1-2; 10 bases are a match to TRBD1. The length of the CDR3 is 14 residues. Germline lookup yields CDR1 MNHEY and CDR2 SMNVEV (reference sequence). J lost 5 bases, V lost 3 bases, and 3 bases had no gene match. The CDR3: CASSLTGGGYGYTF. In DNA form, the CDR3 reads TGTGCCAGCAGTTTGACAGGGGGCGGGTATGGCTACACCTTC.

This rearrangement joins TRBV5-4 to TRBJ2-2, with 8 bases fitting TRBD2. V shed 7 bases and J 6 bases; nucleotides not matched to a gene: 14. Germline CDR1 reads SGHNT; CDR2 reads YYREEE (reference sequence). The CDR3 runs to 16 residues. Here the CDR3 DNA reads TGTGCCAGCTCACCAATAGCGGGAAGGATTGCCGGGGAGCTGTTTTTT. Its protein is CASSPIAGRIAGELFF.

This clonotype rates as large. This chain connects TRBV29-1 to TRBJ1-2; maybe TRBD1 (5 bases). This CDR3 has 14 residues. The germline V and J ends were trimmed by 3 bases and 7 bases, with 18 bases remaining between them. The germline CDR1 and CDR2 sequences are SQVTM and ANQGSEA. The DNA of the CDR3 is TGCAGCGTTGAGGCTAAAGGGGTGGCGGCTGGCTACACCTTC. Protein sequence: CSVEAKGVAAGYTF.

The chain employs TRBV6-1 and TRBJ2-6, with 7 nucleotides matching TRBD1. The V and J ends lost 6 bases and 2 bases, in that order; junction bases with no gene match: 4. The germline V gene has CDR1 MNHNS and CDR2 SASEGT. This CDR3 contains 15 residues. CDR3 sequence (DNA): TGTGCCAGCAGCGTACAGGGGACTGGGGCCAACGTCCTGACTTTC. Encoded protein: CASSVQGTGANVLTF.

The chain has TRBV27 and TRBJ1-6; no firm D call. This CDR3 has 8 amino acids. CDR1 and CDR2 (germline): MNHEY, SMNVEV (reference sequence). V lost 9 bases and J lost 12, with 3 bases in between. Written as DNA, the CDR3 is TGTGCCAGTAGACCCCTCCACTTT. Its translation is CASRPLHF.

This clonotype was recorded once. V is TRBV7-7 and J is TRBJ2-2, with 11 nucleotides matching TRBD2. Looked up from germline, CDR1 is SSHAT and CDR2 is FNYEAQ (reference sequence). The CDR3 is made up of 19 amino acids. Germline trimming cut 1 base from V and 0 bases from J; bases unmatched to any gene: 7. For the CDR3, the DNA is TGTGCCAGCAGCTTAGTGTCCGGGACTAGCGGAGCGAACACCGGGGAGCTGTTTTTT. This sequence encodes CASSLVSGTSGANTGELFF.

This clonotype appeared a single time. The chain combines TRBV19 with TRBJ2-2; no clear D gene. Germline V gene sequence: CDR1 LNHDA, CDR2 SQIVND (reference sequence). V gave up 0 bases and J gave up 5 bases, with 10 bases separating them. The CDR3 has 15 amino acids. Here the CDR3 DNA reads TGTGCCAGTAGTATAGAATTCGGAAGGACCGGGGAGCTGTTTTTT. Protein sequence: CASSIEFGRTGELFF.

In this sample, this clonotype turned up a few times. J is TRBJ2-3 and V is TRBV29-1; 10 nucleotides line up with TRBD1. The germline gives CDR1 SQVTM, CDR2 ANQGSEA. V shed 3 bases and J 4 bases; nucleotides not matched to a gene: 1. This CDR3 comprises 13 residues. The chain's CDR3 is CSVDGTGADTQYF. The CDR3 region has the DNA TGCAGCGTTGATGGGACAGGGGCAGATACGCAGTATTTT.

V gene TRBV5-1 combines with J gene TRBJ2-7; perhaps TRBD1 as D (6 bases). The germline V and J ends were trimmed by 4 bases and 0 bases, with 14 bases remaining between them. The CDR3 consists of 15 residues. In germline, CDR1 is SGHRS, CDR2 YFSETQ. The CDR3 loop is CASSLSTGTSYEQYF. The CDR3, as DNA: TGCGCCAGCAGCCTCTCGACAGGTACCTCCTACGAGCAGTACTTC.

The V gene is TRBV6-1, the J gene TRBJ2-1; no clear D gene. CDR1 is MNHNS and CDR2 is SASEGT in the germline V gene. The CDR3 runs to 12 residues. V lost 3 bases and J lost 6, with 6 bases in between. The CDR3 sequence is CASSDYLNEQFF. In nucleotides, the CDR3 is TGTGCCAGCAGTGATTATCTCAATGAGCAGTTCTTC.

The gene calls are TRBV5-6 and TRBJ1-4, with D hard to call. The germline V gene has CDR1 SGHDT and CDR2 YYEEEE. This CDR3 region has 13 residues. V lost 6 bases and J lost 3, with 9 bases in between. CDR3 bases: TGTGCCAGCACCATGGGAGCTAATGAAAAACTGTTTTTT. Encoded protein: CASTMGANEKLFF.

This clonotype was picked up a small number of times. The chain employs TRBV5-1 and TRBJ1-4; 7 nucleotides match TRBD1. This CDR3 region has 16 residues. Germline CDR1 reads SGHRS; CDR2 reads YFSETQ. V gave up 4 bases and J gave up 8 bases; unmatched junction bases: 14. The DNA for the CDR3 is TGCGCCAGCAGCACCCGAGGCGCAGGGGGTAACGAAAAACTGTTTTTT. Protein sequence: CASSTRGAGGNEKLFF.

The chain combines TRBV6-5 with TRBJ2-5; D is unclear. The CDR3 loop spans 15 amino acids. Per the germline V gene, CDR1 is MNHEY and CDR2 is SVGAGI. Trimming removed 3 bases from V and 4 bases from J, with 15 bases in between. The DNA for the CDR3 is TGTGCCAGCAGTTATTCCACCCAGACCCCAGAGACCCAGTACTTC. Translation: CASSYSTQTPETQYF.

This clonotype showed up just once. This chain links TRBV24-1 with TRBJ2-1, with D unresolved. Germline V gives CDR1 KGHDR, CDR2 SFDVKD. Deletions cut 2 bases from V and 5 bases from J, with 15 bases between. The CDR3 covers 16 residues. CDR3: CATSDSPQGPNNEQFF. The CDR3, as DNA: TGTGCCACCAGTGATTCGCCACAAGGACCGAACAATGAGCAGTTCTTC.

With regard to this clonotype: No conserved phenylalanine or tryptophan ends this CDR3, so it is likely a read error. The chain employs TRBV6-1 and TRBJ2-7; D is possibly TRBD2 (6 bases). Germline-derived CDR1 and CDR2 are MNHNS and SASEGT. The CDR3 totals 15 residues. Between the trimmed V and J ends, which lost 3 bases and 0 bases, there was a span of 12 bases. The DNA of the CDR3 is TGTGCCAGCAGTGATGCTGGGGGGAGCTCCTACGAGCAGTACTTA. Protein sequence: CASSDAGGSSYEQYL.